This paragraph reports one TCR beta chain. What it recognizes is unknown. Sequenced by immunoSEQ multiplex PCR; TCRdb stores in-frame clones only, minus some. The table has around 300,000 clones, 85% to 90% seen once; the top ten hold over 5%. These data are taken from a study of Ad26.COV2.S vaccination and SARS-CoV-2 variants. In the study overall: Among those in the COV1001 Ad26.COV2.S trial arm was the donor. Broader study findings: Responses of T cells in total may have been underestimated by the TCR breadth and depth analyses. Vaccinated and placebo-treated recipients had similar non-spike TCR breadth.

This CDR3 spans 15 amino acids. Germline-derived CDR1 and CDR2 are MNHEY and SMNVEV (reference sequence). Trimming pared 6 bases from V and 5 bases from J, leaving 19 bases between. Treatment meaning: roughly 19 received Ad26.COV2.S at low or high dose, single or two shots; about 5 received placebo; per-sample allocation not given. Following the first vaccine or placebo injection, samples were taken on day 63. An 18-55-year-old adult in Boston served as donor. Sequencing used peripheral blood, obtained in a trial of Ad26.COV2.S vaccine versus placebo. The chain recombines TRBV27 with TRBJ2-5; tentatively, D is TRBD2 (5 bases). This TCR was sampled from a person between 18 and 65 years old who received the Ad26.COV2.S COVID-19 vaccine or a placebo. The CDR3 coding sequence is TGTGCCAGCAGCCCGAGACATACTAGTGCGGAGACCCAGTACTTC. Its translation is CASSPRHTSAETQYF.